This T cell receptor (beta chain) was sequenced in a study of control samples from healthy donors and cancer patients. Germline lookup yields CDR1 LGHDT and CDR2 YNNKEL (reference sequence). V lost 0 bases, J lost 4 bases, and 13 bases lay in between. The CDR3 sequence is 16 residues long. This table comes from immunoSEQ multiplex PCR, and its TCRdb copy is limited to in-frame clones, with some not included. The sample shows about 72,000 clones, around 92% of them seen only once. Material for sequencing was blood. The chain links TRBV3-1 (or the pseudogene TRBV3-2) to TRBJ1-3; D unclear. The receptor was isolated from a woman aged 55-69 years in good health. Here the CDR3 reads CASSQDVGLGGNTIYF. The CDR3 DNA sequence: TGTGCCAGCAGCCAAGACGTAGGGTTAGGAGGAAACACCATATATTTT.